These 8 T cell receptor beta chains came from one sample sequenced in a study of blood T cell repertoires in COVID-19. Clones were sequenced by immunoSEQ multiplex PCR, and TCRdb holds only the in-frame ones, with some missing. The data contain a few hundred thousand clones, roughly 75% of them singletons. The sample comprised peripheral blood. The receptor set was obtained from a woman aged 70-85 years with acute or convalescent COVID-19.

The chain carries TRBV19 and TRBJ2-7, with D perhaps matching TRBD2 (6 bases). Between the trimmed V and J ends, which lost 2 bases and 4 bases, there was a span of 9 bases. Germline CDR1 LNHDA, CDR2 SQIVND (reference sequence). This CDR3 comprises 13 residues. The CDR3 spells CASSILGGYEQYF. The CDR3 DNA follows: TGTGCCAGTAGTATATTGGGGGGTTACGAGCAGTACTTC.

V and J are TRBV5-4 and TRBJ1-6; D remains unclear. Trimming shortened V by 0 bases and J by 5 bases, and 12 bases separated the two germline ends. The CDR3 length is 16 residues. Germline assignment: CDR1 SGHNT and CDR2 YYREEE (reference sequence). Here the CDR3 reads CASSLGADSNNSPLHF. In DNA, the CDR3 is TGTGCCAGCAGCTTGGGGGCAGATTCGAATAATTCACCCCTCCACTTT.

This clone has only a few counts. The rearrangement links TRBV23-1 to TRBJ1-6; D is unresolved. TRBV23-1 is recorded as an ORF, its role being uncertain. This CDR3 contains 18 residues. V gave up 2 bases and J gave up 7 bases, with 21 bases separating them. CDR3: CASSQPTAAIEINSPLHF. For the CDR3, the DNA is TGCGCCAGCAGTCAACCGACCGCGGCGATAGAAATCAATTCACCCCTCCACTTT.

V gene TRBV6-5 combines with J gene TRBJ1-3, with 7 bases fitting TRBD1. The CDR3 loop spans 15 amino acids. Looked up from germline, CDR1 is MNHEY and CDR2 is SVGAGI. The J segment lost 4 bases and the V segment lost 2 bases, leaving 5 bases of the junction unmatched. For the CDR3, the DNA is TGTGCCAGCAGTTACGTCGACAGGGTGGGAAACACCATATATTTT. Translated: CASSYVDRVGNTIYF.

The chain couples TRBV3-1 (or the pseudogene TRBV3-2) to TRBJ1-1; maybe TRBD1 (6 bases). The CDR3 contains 13 residues. V lost 2 bases and J lost 7, with 11 bases in between. Looked up from germline, CDR1 is LGHDT and CDR2 is YNNKEL (reference sequence). The CDR3 is CASSQTGKGEAFF. The CDR3 DNA reads TGTGCCAGCAGCCAAACAGGGAAGGGTGAAGCTTTCTTT.

V gene TRBV6-6 combines with J gene TRBJ1-6, with 7 bases fitting TRBD1. This CDR3 has 16 residues. V gave up 2 bases and J gave up 9 bases; unmatched junction bases: 10. Germline CDR1 is MNHNY and CDR2 is SVGAGI (reference sequence). The CDR3 loop reads CASSYQRTGGGSPLHF. The CDR3, as DNA: TGTGCCAGCAGTTACCAACGGACAGGCGGCGGTTCACCCCTCCACTTT.

The chain couples TRBV30 to TRBJ1-5; tentatively, D is TRBD1 (5 bases). V shed 4 bases and J shed 5 bases, with 24 bases lying between them. CDR1 is GTSNPN and CDR2 is SVGIG in the germline V gene (reference sequence). CDR3 length: 17 amino acids. The CDR3 is CAWTSGGLLGGHQPQHF. In DNA, the CDR3 is TGTGCCTGGACGTCGGGGGGACTCCTCGGTGGGCATCAGCCCCAGCATTTT.

This rearrangement joins TRBV11-3 to TRBJ1-3; D might be TRBD1 (5 bases). Germline loops: CDR1 SGHNT, CDR2 YENEEA. The V gene lost 3 bases and the J gene lost 0 bases, with 6 bases spanning the gap. The CDR3 loop spans 14 amino acids. The CDR3 here is CASSFDSSGNTIYF. DNA for the CDR3: TGTGCCAGCAGCTTTGACAGCTCTGGAAACACCATATATTTT.